Below are 24 T cell receptor beta chains sequenced from a single sample in a study of neurological immune-mediated disorders. Sample time point: longitudinal time-point 3. TCRdb itself ran the 5' RACE reads through MiXCR, one entry per CDR3 protein. The sample has over 90,000 distinct CDR3 sequences, 10% to 13% seen once. The sample consisted of PBMCs. These receptors were taken from a female donor with HTLV-1-associated myelopathy (HAM/TSP).

This clonotype was counted many times. The chain combines TRBV15 with TRBJ2-1, with D perhaps being TRBD1 or TRBD2 (5 bases each). The CDR3 spans 14 residues. Trimming left V 0 bases short and J 9 bases short, with 12 bases between. Germline V gene lookup returns CDR1 LNHNV and CDR2 YYDKDF (reference sequence). The CDR3 DNA reads as TGTGCCACCAGCAGAGATCAGACGAGGGGTGAGCAGTTCTTC. This codes for CATSRDQTRGEQFF. Full variable domain (missing parts from reference TRBV15 and TRBJ2-1): DAMVIQNPRYQVTQFGKPVTLSCSQTLNHNVMYWYQQKSSQAPKLLFHYYDKDFNNEADTPDNFQSRRPNTSFCFLDIRSPGLGDTAMYLCATSRDQTRGEQFFGPGTRLTVL.

This clonotype showed up many times. The chain uses TRBV2 and TRBJ2-7; TRBD2 matches 13 bases. V shed 5 bases, J shed 3 bases, and the junction held 7 bases outside the gene matches. Looked up from germline, CDR1 is SNHLY and CDR2 is FYNNEI. The CDR3 totals 16 residues. The DNA of the CDR3 is TGTGCCAGCAGTCCAATGGGACTAGCGGGGTTCTACGAGCAGTACTTC. Protein sequence: CASSPMGLAGFYEQYF.

The rearrangement uses TRBV20-1 and TRBJ2-5; D possibly corresponds to TRBD2 (6 bases). CDR1 and CDR2 from the germline V gene are DFQATT and SNEGSKA (reference sequence). This CDR3 is 13 amino acids long. Between the trimmed V and J ends, which lost 5 bases and 2 bases, there was a span of 12 bases. The CDR3 spells CSARGTEQETQYF. The CDR3 region has the DNA TGCAGTGCTCGGGGGACCGAGCAAGAGACCCAGTACTTC.

V is TRBV24-1 and J is TRBJ2-3, with 7 bases matching TRBD2. After removal of 5 bases from V and 0 bases from J, the junction contained 4 bases not matched to a gene. This CDR3 comprises 15 residues. The germline gives CDR1 KGHDR, CDR2 SFDVKD. CDR3 sequence reads: CATSAPSGSTDTQYF. DNA of the CDR3: TGTGCCACCAGTGCCCCTAGCGGTAGCACAGATACGCAGTATTTT.

This clonotype was counted at least ten times. CDR3 coding DNA: TGCGCCAGCGCAGGGGCCGCATCTGGGGCCAACGTCCTGACTTTC. Translated, it gives CASAGAASGANVLTF. This chain links TRBV5-1 with TRBJ2-6; perhaps TRBD1 as D (6 bases). CDR1 is SGHRS, CDR2 YFSETQ, per germline. V gave up 7 bases and J gave up 1 base, with 12 bases separating them. CDR3 size: 15 residues.

This clonotype was seen ten or more times. The chain carries TRBV9 and TRBJ1-5, with D possibly being TRBD1 (5 bases). CDR1 and CDR2 (germline): SGDLS, YYNGEE. CDR3 length: 13 amino acids. The germline V and J ends were trimmed by 0 bases and 4 bases, with 5 bases remaining between them. CDR3 residues: CASSVGQNQPQHF. Here the CDR3 DNA reads TGTGCCAGCAGCGTAGGACAGAATCAGCCCCAGCATTTT.

The sample holds a few counts of this clonotype. Written as DNA, the CDR3 is TGCAGTGCCTATCCCAGGGGAAGGGGAGATACGCAGTATTTT. Protein product: CSAYPRGRGDTQYF. The chain couples TRBV20-1 to TRBJ2-3; perhaps TRBD1 as D (6 bases). Germline lookup yields CDR1 DFQATT and CDR2 SNEGSKA (reference sequence). This CDR3 is 14 amino acids long. Trimming removed 6 bases at V and 5 bases at J, with 18 bases between.

This clonotype was picked up many times. The genes are TRBV9 and TRBJ2-7; D perhaps matches TRBD1 (6 bases). Looked up from germline, CDR1 is SGDLS and CDR2 is YYNGEE. The CDR3 sequence is 15 residues long. With 4 bases removed from V and 0 bases from J, the gap between germline ends came to 14 bases. This chain's CDR3 is CASSLTWDNSYEQYF. The CDR3 nucleotides are TGTGCCAGCAGCCTCACTTGGGACAACTCCTACGAGCAGTACTTC. Full variable domain (remainder filled in from reference TRBV9 and TRBJ2-7): DSGVTQTPKHLITATGQRVTLRCSPRSGDLSVYWYQQSLDQGLQFLIQYYNGEERAKGNILERFSAQQFPDLHSELNLSSLELGDSALYFCASSLTWDNSYEQYFGPGTRLTVT.

This clonotype was recorded at least ten times. Sequence at one end of the junction differs from germline and may be a read error. The CDR3 region is CATSMTVGVAKNIQYF. In DNA, the CDR3 is TGTGCTACCAGCATGACAGTAGGGGTAGCCAAAAACATTCAGTACTTC. The J gene is TRBJ2-4, the V gene TRBV15; possible D gene TRBD1, 5 bases. This CDR3 comprises 16 residues. CDR1 LNHNV and CDR2 YYDKDF come from the germline V gene (reference sequence). Using reference TRBV15 and TRBJ2-4 for the parts outside the CDR3, the full variable domain is DAMVIQNPRYQVTQFGKPVTLSCSQTLNHNVMYWYQQKSSQAPKLLFHYYDKDFNNEADTPDNFQSRRPNTSFCFLDIRSPGLGDTAMYLCATSMTVGVAKNIQYFGAGTRLSVL.

At least ten counts were recorded for this clonotype. CDR3 nucleotide sequence: TGCGCCAGCAGCCAAGGCCCCGGACAGGGGAAGGGTGGCTACACCTTC. Its protein is CASSQGPGQGKGGYTF. The V gene is TRBV4-1, the J gene TRBJ1-2; 9 bases map to TRBD1. The V gene end was trimmed by 1 base and the J gene end by 7 bases; junction bases not matched to a gene: 10. This CDR3 has 16 residues. Germline CDR1 reads MGHRA; CDR2 reads YSYEKL.

This clonotype was recorded many times. CDR3 protein: CASQASEGRGVQNIQYF. In DNA form, the CDR3 reads TGCGCCAGCCAAGCTAGCGAGGGACGGGGGGTCCAAAACATTCAGTACTTC. This chain connects TRBV5-1 to TRBJ2-4; 7 bases are shared with TRBD2. The length of the CDR3 is 17 residues. J was trimmed by 5 bases and V by 7 bases; bases with no gene match: 18. Germline CDR1 is SGHRS and CDR2 is YFSETQ.

This clonotype was seen repeatedly, ten times or more. V gene TRBV5-6 combines with J gene TRBJ2-5; TRBD1 matches at 7 bases. Germline V gene lookup returns CDR1 SGHDT and CDR2 YYEEEE. The CDR3 length is 13 residues. V lost 5 bases and J lost 1; bases outside the gene matches: 2. CDR3 DNA sequence: TGTGCCAGCAGTGGGACAGTCCAAGAGACCCAGTACTTC. It codes for CASSGTVQETQYF.

This clonotype appeared many times. The genes are TRBV10-3 and TRBJ2-1; 12 bases are a match to TRBD2. This CDR3 has 15 amino acids. Germline values: CDR1 ENHRY, CDR2 SYGVKD. J gave up 4 bases and V 4 bases, and 2 bases lay outside the gene matches. The CDR3 loop reads CAISGTSGNYNEQFF. DNA for the CDR3: TGTGCCATCAGTGGGACTAGCGGGAATTACAATGAGCAGTTCTTC.

This clonotype was detected many times. The chain combines TRBV7-3 with TRBJ2-3, with 8 bases identical to TRBD1. V shed 5 bases, J shed 4 bases, and the junction held 11 bases outside the gene matches. The V gene's germline CDR1 is SGHTA and CDR2 FQGTGA. This CDR3 region has 16 residues. CDR3 loop: CASSLTTGEFADTQYF. The CDR3 coding sequence is TGTGCCAGCAGCCTCACGACAGGGGAGTTTGCAGATACGCAGTATTTT. The variable domain in full, with the rest retrieved from reference TRBV7-3 and TRBJ2-3, is GAGVSQTPSNKVTEKGKYVELRCDPISGHTALYWYRQSLGQGPEFLIYFQGTGAADDSGLPNDRFFAVRPEGSVSTLKIQRTERGDSAVYLCASSLTTGEFADTQYFGPGTRLTVL.

There are many counts of this clonotype. This chain links TRBV15 with TRBJ1-1, with a weak D call TRBD1 (5 bases). The ends were cut back, 4 bases at V and 8 bases at J, with 8 bases in the middle. This CDR3 is built from 11 residues. Germline V gene lookup returns CDR1 LNHNV and CDR2 YYDKDF (reference sequence). The CDR3 nucleotides are TGTGCCACCAGCAAGGGACGGGAAGCTTTCTTT. Translation gives CATSKGREAFF. Together with reference TRBV15 and TRBJ1-1, the CDR3 gives the full variable domain: DAMVIQNPRYQVTQFGKPVTLSCSQTLNHNVMYWYQQKSSQAPKLLFHYYDKDFNNEADTPDNFQSRRPNTSFCFLDIRSPGLGDTAMYLCATSKGREAFFGQGTRLTVV.

This clonotype was picked up many times. The chain couples TRBV20-1 to TRBJ2-3; 8 bases line up with TRBD2. This CDR3 has 17 amino acids. Germline assignment: CDR1 DFQATT and CDR2 SNEGSKA (reference sequence). The junction had 14 bases not matched to a gene; V was cut back by 2 bases and J by 4 bases. This chain's CDR3 is CSARRRGGGGLADTQYF. In DNA form, the CDR3 reads TGCAGTGCTAGAAGGAGGGGCGGCGGGGGGCTCGCAGATACGCAGTATTTT.

This clonotype was counted a few times. The V call is TRBV18, the J call TRBJ2-1, with TRBD1 as a possible D gene (5 bases). The CDR3 consists of 15 residues. Germline V CDR1 and CDR2: KGHSH, LQKENI. V was trimmed by 5 bases and J by 0 bases, leaving 11 bases between them. CDR3 sequence reads: CASSAIGVSYNEQFF. CDR3 DNA: TGTGCCAGCTCAGCCATAGGGGTCTCCTACAATGAGCAGTTCTTC.

This clonotype was counted ten times or more. The V call is TRBV6-6, the J call TRBJ2-6, with D tentatively TRBD1 (6 bases). This CDR3 region has 14 residues. The ends were cut back, 7 bases at V and 3 bases at J, with 10 bases in the middle. The V gene's germline CDR1 is MNHNY and CDR2 SVGAGI (reference sequence). The CDR3 DNA reads as TGTGCCAGCAATAGGGGGATTGGGGCCAACGTCCTGACTTTC. This encodes CASNRGIGANVLTF.

This clonotype has at least ten counts. The genes are TRBV5-1 and TRBJ2-1, with D unresolved. Per the germline V gene, CDR1 is SGHRS and CDR2 is YFSETQ. The CDR3 runs 13 residues. Deletions cut 1 base from V and 8 bases from J, with 10 bases between. The CDR3 nucleotides are TGCGCCAGCAGCTTGTTACCGAGCGATGAGCAGTTCTTC. It encodes CASSLLPSDEQFF.

This clonotype was seen at least ten times. CDR3: CASSDIGASYNEQFF. The DNA for the CDR3 is TGTGCCAGCAGTGACATAGGGGCCTCCTACAATGAGCAGTTCTTC. This chain connects TRBV6-4 to TRBJ2-1, with a weak D call TRBD1 (5 bases). The CDR3 has 15 residues. CDR1 is MRHNA and CDR2 is SNTAGT in the germline V gene. V gave up 2 bases and J gave up 0 bases, with 8 bases separating them.

There are many counts of this clonotype. The chain joins TRBV28 to TRBJ1-2; D possibly corresponds to TRBD1 (5 bases). V lost 6 bases and J 0 bases, leaving 5 bases between the germline ends. The length of the CDR3 is 12 residues. CDR1 MDHEN and CDR2 SYDVKM come from the germline V gene. The CDR3: CASRTANYGYTF. CDR3 bases: TGTGCCAGCAGGACAGCTAACTATGGCTACACCTTC.

In its sample, this clonotype was seen many times. V usage is TRBV7-2 and J usage is TRBJ2-3, with a tentative D call TRBD2 (6 bases). Trimming cost V 5 bases and J 4 bases, with 10 bases left between them. Germline V gene data show CDR1 as SGHTA and CDR2 as FQGNSA. This CDR3 region has 13 residues. In DNA form, the CDR3 reads TGTGCCAGCAGCGATCGACTAGCAGATACGCAGTATTTT. The encoded protein is CASSDRLADTQYF.

This clonotype was counted many times. The chain recombines TRBV2 with TRBJ2-5, with D possibly matching TRBD2 (7 bases). Germline V gives CDR1 SNHLY, CDR2 FYNNEI. Trimming stripped 6 bases from V and 3 bases from J, with 17 bases between. The CDR3 is 15 amino acids. The DNA for the CDR3 is TGTGCCAGCAGGCCTACCGGGGGGCTGAAAGAGACCCAGTACTTC. It encodes CASRPTGGLKETQYF.

This clonotype was seen at least ten times. This chain joins TRBV5-1 and TRBJ2-5; a possible D gene is TRBD1 (6 bases). Germline V gene data show CDR1 as SGHRS and CDR2 as YFSETQ. This CDR3 region has 16 residues. The V end was cut by 0 bases, the J end by 7 bases, with 19 bases between. As DNA, the CDR3 is TGCGCCAGCAGCTTGGGGGACACGGTTATGAAGGGGACCCAGTACTTC. Encoded protein: CASSLGDTVMKGTQYF.